The 22 T cell receptor beta chains below were found in one sample sequenced in a study of tumor-infiltrating lymphocytes in primary liver carcinoma. It was from around 18-30 mg of unsorted bulk tissue that RNA and DNA were co-extracted. The input was around 500 ng total RNA; TCR beta cDNA was made from it with a constant-region primer. The TCR beta library was amplified through three nested multiplex PCR rounds in a modified ARM-PCR procedure. A C-beta reverse primer and TRBV1-TRBV30 forward primers served in each of the first two PCR rounds, at roughly 10 cycles apiece. TCRdb recomputed calls from the multiplex PCR reads with MiXCR, one row per CDR3 protein. The profile shows about 120,000 distinct CDR3 sequences, around 65% of them singletons. The source material was tumor-adjacent normal liver tissue. The receptor set was obtained from a woman in her sixties with primary liver carcinoma and hepatitis B virus infection.

Concerning this clonotype itself: Given the absence of the conserved phenylalanine or tryptophan at the CDR3 end, a read error is likely. The genes are TRBV4-1 and TRBJ2-2; 8 bases fit TRBD1. The CDR3 extends over 15 amino acids. Germline values: CDR1 MGHRA, CDR2 YSYEKL. This chain's CDR3 is CASSRTGPRTGELFI. CDR3 in DNA: TGCGCCAGTAGCCGGACAGGGCCACGGACCGGGGAGCTGTTTATT.

J is TRBJ1-2 and V is TRBV6-5, with a possible D match to TRBD1 (6 bases). With 5 bases removed from V and 10 bases from J, the gap between germline ends came to 14 bases. CDR3 length: 12 amino acids. Looked up from germline, CDR1 is MNHEY and CDR2 is SVGAGI. The CDR3: CASSARGGDYTF. The CDR3 region has the DNA TGTGCCAGCAGTGCTCGGGGGGGCGACTACACCTTC.

Concerning this clonotype itself: The junction does not match germline at one end; this may be a read error. The chain couples TRBV11-2 to TRBJ2-7; 7 nucleotides align to TRBD2. The CDR3 has 16 residues. CDR1 SGHAT and CDR2 FQNNGV come from the germline V gene. The CDR3 nucleotides are TGTGGCAGCAGCCAATTAAGCGGGAAAGGGGCCTACGAGCAATACTTC. It codes for CGSSQLSGKGAYEQYF.

The table lists this clonotype with many counts. V and J are TRBV7-9 and TRBJ2-3; D is ambiguous. The length of the CDR3 is 11 residues. V lost 6 bases to trimming and J lost 2 bases, with 3 bases between them. Germline CDR1 and CDR2: SEHNR and FQNEAQ (reference sequence). The CDR3 DNA follows: TGTGCCAGCAGTCACACAGATACGCAGTATTTT. Protein product: CASSHTDTQYF.

This clonotype was seen once. This clone may be a read error of a much larger clone one base away. The rearrangement links TRBV7-9 to TRBJ1-4, with a possible D match to TRBD1 (6 bases). The CDR3 sequence is 14 residues long. Looked up from germline, CDR1 is SEHNR and CDR2 is FQNEAQ (reference sequence). Trimming took off 2 bases at V and 8 bases at J, with 12 bases between the two ends. DNA for the CDR3: TGTGCCAGCAGCTTACAAACAGGGTGGGAAAAACTGTTTTTT. This encodes CASSLQTGWEKLFF.

This clonotype showed up many times. The chain has TRBV29-1 and TRBJ2-6; possibly TRBD2 for D (6 bases). Germline V gene data show CDR1 as SQVTM and CDR2 as ANQGSEA. The CDR3 spans 16 residues. Trimming shortened V by 0 bases and J by 4 bases, and 13 bases separated the two germline ends. DNA of the CDR3: TGCAGCGTTGAAGATCCTCGGGGGAGAGGGGCCAACGTCCTGACTTTC. The encoded protein is CSVEDPRGRGANVLTF. Using reference TRBV29-1 and TRBJ2-6 for the parts outside the CDR3, the full variable domain is SAVISQKPSRDICQRGTSLTIQCQVDSQVTMMFWYRQQPGQSLTLIATANQGSEATYESGFVIDKFPISRPNLTFSTLTVSNMSPEDSSIYLCSVEDPRGRGANVLTFGAGSRLTVL.

About this clonotype itself: This may arise from a read error, as a much more abundant clone is one base away. CDR3 region: CASRSPRTGEQYF. CDR3 bases: TGTGCCAGCAGGTCCCCTAGGACCGGCGAGCAGTACTTC. V gene TRBV28 combines with J gene TRBJ2-7; D not resolved. The CDR3 is made up of 13 amino acids. Germline V gene lookup returns CDR1 MDHEN and CDR2 SYDVKM. V dropped 6 bases and J dropped 6 bases, with 15 bases sitting between them.

Comment on this clonotype: At one end the junction does not follow the germline gene, possibly because of a read error. CDR3 loop: CASSYRGSNTDMQYF. The CDR3, as DNA: TGTGCCAGCAGTTACCGGGGTAGCAACACAGATATGCAGTATTTT. V is TRBV6-5 and J is TRBJ2-3; a possible D gene is TRBD2 (5 bases). The CDR3 is 15 amino acids. Per germline, CDR1 MNHEY and CDR2 SVGAGI.

Concerning this clonotype itself: Sequence at one end of the junction differs from germline and may be a read error. The gene calls are TRBV12-3 or TRBV12-4 and TRBJ2-1, with TRBD2 as a possible D gene (6 bases). The CDR3 consists of 14 residues. The CDR3 loop reads CASSLGGVTNEHFF. CDR3 in DNA: TGTGCCAGCAGTTTAGGCGGGGTCACCAATGAGCATTTCTTC.

This clonotype has ten or more counts. V gene TRBV5-6 combines with J gene TRBJ1-2; 9 nucleotides line up with TRBD1. CDR3 length: 14 residues. Germline assignment: CDR1 SGHDT and CDR2 YYEEEE. J gave up 6 bases and V 1 base, and 4 bases lay outside the gene matches. This chain's CDR3 is CASSLTGTGNGYTF. CDR3 nucleotides: TGTGCCAGCAGCTTGACCGGGACAGGGAATGGCTACACCTTC.

The genes are TRBV10-3 and TRBJ1-1, with D perhaps TRBD1 (5 bases). V dropped 10 bases and J dropped 5 bases, with 14 bases sitting between them. The germline V gene encodes CDR1 ENHRY and CDR2 SYGVKD. This CDR3 has 12 amino acids. Here the CDR3 DNA reads TGTGCCAGCCTGGGACGGAGGACTGAAGCTTTCTTT. The encoded protein is CASLGRRTEAFF.

Only a few counts were recorded for this clonotype. A much larger clonotype is one base distant, so this may be a read error. It is likely a read error, because the conserved phenylalanine at the end of the CDR3 is missing. Written as DNA, the CDR3 is TGTGCCTGGAGTGTGGGGGACACTGAAGCTTTCTCT. Amino acid sequence: CAWSVGDTEAFS. This sequence joins TRBV30 and TRBJ1-1; weak D call: TRBD1 (5 bases). This CDR3 is 12 amino acids long. V shed 0 bases and J shed 3 bases, with 5 bases lying between them. CDR1 is GTSNPN, CDR2 SVGIG, per germline (reference sequence).

Points on this clonotype: This could be a read error, since a much larger clone is one nucleotide away. The chain links TRBV24-1 to TRBJ2-3; the match to TRBD1 covers 8 bases. The germline V gene encodes CDR1 KGHDR and CDR2 SFDVKD. This CDR3 spans 13 amino acids. J lost 11 bases, V lost 5 bases, and 8 bases had no gene match. The CDR3: CATSGKDRVGQYF. Here the CDR3 DNA reads TGTGCCACCAGTGGGAAGGACAGGGTTGGGCAGTATTTT.

Details on this clonotype: Just one base apart from a much larger clone, this may be a read error. J is TRBJ2-7 and V is TRBV7-9; possible D gene TRBD1, 6 bases. V lost 5 bases and J 4 bases, leaving 12 bases between the germline ends. The length of the CDR3 is 13 residues. Germline V gives CDR1 SEHNR, CDR2 FQNEAQ (reference sequence). This chain's CDR3 is CASSTGTQYEQYF. CDR3 in DNA: TGTGCCAGCAGCACTGGGACACAGTACGAGCAGTACTTC.

This clonotype was seen only a few times. The rearrangement uses TRBV24-1 and TRBJ1-5; 7 bases align to TRBD1. The CDR3 sequence is 14 residues long. With 8 bases clipped from V and 5 bases from J, the junction kept 8 bases outside the gene matches. Germline CDR1 KGHDR, CDR2 SFDVKD. This chain's CDR3 is CATTPGDRDQPQHF. The CDR3 bases are TGTGCCACCACCCCCGGAGACAGGGATCAGCCCCAGCATTTT.

CDR3 nucleotide sequence: TGTGCCAGCAGCACCCCTGTCGGGACAGGACAAGAGACCCAGTACTTC. Translating it yields CASSTPVGTGQETQYF. The J gene is TRBJ2-5, the V gene TRBV7-9, with TRBD1 matching over 8 bases. V dropped 5 bases and J dropped 2; count of bases not matched to a gene: 10. In germline, CDR1 is SEHNR, CDR2 FQNEAQ (reference sequence). This CDR3 is built from 16 residues.

With regard to this clonotype: A single base separates this from a much larger clone, so it may be a read error. The CDR3 loop reads CATSTLGAGGGYNEQFF. CDR3 coding DNA: TGTGCCACCAGTACCCTAGGGGCGGGAGGGGGATACAATGAGCAGTTCTTC. The chain combines TRBV24-1 with TRBJ2-1; 9 positions match TRBD2. This CDR3 is 17 amino acids long. Per the germline V gene, CDR1 is KGHDR and CDR2 is SFDVKD. V lost 6 bases, J lost 4 bases, and 12 bases stayed unmatched.

Remarks on this clonotype: A much larger clone is a single base away; this may be a read error. V is TRBV5-1 and J is TRBJ2-3, with D hard to call. Germline V lookup: CDR1 SGHRS, CDR2 YFSETQ. This CDR3 has 12 amino acids. CDR3 sequence reads: CASSLGADMQYF. Written as DNA, the CDR3 is TGCGCCAGCAGCTTGGGTGCGGATATGCAGTATTTT.

Comment on this clonotype: The conserved final phenylalanine or tryptophan is absent from the CDR3, which likely points to a read error. The rearrangement uses TRBV6-6 and TRBJ2-6; D is unclear. Germline V gene data show CDR1 as MNHNY and CDR2 as SVGAGI (reference sequence). The CDR3 contains 17 residues. The germline V and J ends were trimmed by 0 bases and 5 bases, with 14 bases remaining between them. CDR3 nucleotides: TGTGCCAGCAGTTACTCGCCAGGTGTCGCCCGGGCCAACGTCCTGACTTTA. This sequence encodes CASSYSPGVARANVLTL.

On this clonotype itself: No conserved phenylalanine or tryptophan is present at the end of the CDR3, so a read error is the likely explanation. It is unclear where the CDR3 begins or ends on the DNA, so no DNA is shown, and the CDR3 is as TCRdb lists it. The chain uses TRBV11-2 and TRBJ2-5; TRBD1 is the table's D call and was not checked against the DNA. The CDR3 totals 13 residues, both ends included. Germline V lookup: CDR1 SGHAT, CDR2 FQNNGV. The CDR3 sequence is CDSSLGIGDREYL.

This clonotype was found many times. CDR3 DNA: TGCGCCAGCAGCCGCACTAGCGGGAGTTGGGGCAATGAGCAGTTCTTC. Amino acids: CASSRTSGSWGNEQFF. The chain links TRBV5-1 to TRBJ2-1; 11 bases match TRBD2. This CDR3 is 16 amino acids long. Germline lookup yields CDR1 SGHRS and CDR2 YFSETQ. Trimming cost V 4 bases and J 6 bases; bases outside gene matches: 9. The full variable domain, with the rest looked up from reference TRBV5-1 and TRBJ2-1, is KAGVTQTPRYLIKTRGQQVTLSCSPISGHRSVSWYQQTPGQGLQFLFEYFSETQRNKGNFPGRFSGRQFSNSRSEMNVSTLELGDSALYLCASSRTSGSWGNEQFFGPGTRLTVL.

The rearrangement links TRBV28 to TRBJ2-5, with 12 bases identical to TRBD2. CDR3 length: 16 amino acids. Germline V CDR1 and CDR2: MDHEN, SYDVKM. The V segment lost 3 bases and the J segment 2 bases; nucleotides outside the gene matches: 4. CDR3 coding DNA: TGTGCCAGCAGTTTCCACGGGACTAGCGGGCAAGAGACCCAGTACTTC. Translation gives CASSFHGTSGQETQYF. The full variable domain, rest sourced from reference TRBV28 and TRBJ2-5, is DVKVTQSSRYLVKRTGEKVFLECVQDMDHENMFWYRQDPGLGLRLIYFSYDVKMKEKGDIPEGYSVSREKKERFSLILESASTNQTSMYLCASSFHGTSGQETQYFGPGTRLLVL.